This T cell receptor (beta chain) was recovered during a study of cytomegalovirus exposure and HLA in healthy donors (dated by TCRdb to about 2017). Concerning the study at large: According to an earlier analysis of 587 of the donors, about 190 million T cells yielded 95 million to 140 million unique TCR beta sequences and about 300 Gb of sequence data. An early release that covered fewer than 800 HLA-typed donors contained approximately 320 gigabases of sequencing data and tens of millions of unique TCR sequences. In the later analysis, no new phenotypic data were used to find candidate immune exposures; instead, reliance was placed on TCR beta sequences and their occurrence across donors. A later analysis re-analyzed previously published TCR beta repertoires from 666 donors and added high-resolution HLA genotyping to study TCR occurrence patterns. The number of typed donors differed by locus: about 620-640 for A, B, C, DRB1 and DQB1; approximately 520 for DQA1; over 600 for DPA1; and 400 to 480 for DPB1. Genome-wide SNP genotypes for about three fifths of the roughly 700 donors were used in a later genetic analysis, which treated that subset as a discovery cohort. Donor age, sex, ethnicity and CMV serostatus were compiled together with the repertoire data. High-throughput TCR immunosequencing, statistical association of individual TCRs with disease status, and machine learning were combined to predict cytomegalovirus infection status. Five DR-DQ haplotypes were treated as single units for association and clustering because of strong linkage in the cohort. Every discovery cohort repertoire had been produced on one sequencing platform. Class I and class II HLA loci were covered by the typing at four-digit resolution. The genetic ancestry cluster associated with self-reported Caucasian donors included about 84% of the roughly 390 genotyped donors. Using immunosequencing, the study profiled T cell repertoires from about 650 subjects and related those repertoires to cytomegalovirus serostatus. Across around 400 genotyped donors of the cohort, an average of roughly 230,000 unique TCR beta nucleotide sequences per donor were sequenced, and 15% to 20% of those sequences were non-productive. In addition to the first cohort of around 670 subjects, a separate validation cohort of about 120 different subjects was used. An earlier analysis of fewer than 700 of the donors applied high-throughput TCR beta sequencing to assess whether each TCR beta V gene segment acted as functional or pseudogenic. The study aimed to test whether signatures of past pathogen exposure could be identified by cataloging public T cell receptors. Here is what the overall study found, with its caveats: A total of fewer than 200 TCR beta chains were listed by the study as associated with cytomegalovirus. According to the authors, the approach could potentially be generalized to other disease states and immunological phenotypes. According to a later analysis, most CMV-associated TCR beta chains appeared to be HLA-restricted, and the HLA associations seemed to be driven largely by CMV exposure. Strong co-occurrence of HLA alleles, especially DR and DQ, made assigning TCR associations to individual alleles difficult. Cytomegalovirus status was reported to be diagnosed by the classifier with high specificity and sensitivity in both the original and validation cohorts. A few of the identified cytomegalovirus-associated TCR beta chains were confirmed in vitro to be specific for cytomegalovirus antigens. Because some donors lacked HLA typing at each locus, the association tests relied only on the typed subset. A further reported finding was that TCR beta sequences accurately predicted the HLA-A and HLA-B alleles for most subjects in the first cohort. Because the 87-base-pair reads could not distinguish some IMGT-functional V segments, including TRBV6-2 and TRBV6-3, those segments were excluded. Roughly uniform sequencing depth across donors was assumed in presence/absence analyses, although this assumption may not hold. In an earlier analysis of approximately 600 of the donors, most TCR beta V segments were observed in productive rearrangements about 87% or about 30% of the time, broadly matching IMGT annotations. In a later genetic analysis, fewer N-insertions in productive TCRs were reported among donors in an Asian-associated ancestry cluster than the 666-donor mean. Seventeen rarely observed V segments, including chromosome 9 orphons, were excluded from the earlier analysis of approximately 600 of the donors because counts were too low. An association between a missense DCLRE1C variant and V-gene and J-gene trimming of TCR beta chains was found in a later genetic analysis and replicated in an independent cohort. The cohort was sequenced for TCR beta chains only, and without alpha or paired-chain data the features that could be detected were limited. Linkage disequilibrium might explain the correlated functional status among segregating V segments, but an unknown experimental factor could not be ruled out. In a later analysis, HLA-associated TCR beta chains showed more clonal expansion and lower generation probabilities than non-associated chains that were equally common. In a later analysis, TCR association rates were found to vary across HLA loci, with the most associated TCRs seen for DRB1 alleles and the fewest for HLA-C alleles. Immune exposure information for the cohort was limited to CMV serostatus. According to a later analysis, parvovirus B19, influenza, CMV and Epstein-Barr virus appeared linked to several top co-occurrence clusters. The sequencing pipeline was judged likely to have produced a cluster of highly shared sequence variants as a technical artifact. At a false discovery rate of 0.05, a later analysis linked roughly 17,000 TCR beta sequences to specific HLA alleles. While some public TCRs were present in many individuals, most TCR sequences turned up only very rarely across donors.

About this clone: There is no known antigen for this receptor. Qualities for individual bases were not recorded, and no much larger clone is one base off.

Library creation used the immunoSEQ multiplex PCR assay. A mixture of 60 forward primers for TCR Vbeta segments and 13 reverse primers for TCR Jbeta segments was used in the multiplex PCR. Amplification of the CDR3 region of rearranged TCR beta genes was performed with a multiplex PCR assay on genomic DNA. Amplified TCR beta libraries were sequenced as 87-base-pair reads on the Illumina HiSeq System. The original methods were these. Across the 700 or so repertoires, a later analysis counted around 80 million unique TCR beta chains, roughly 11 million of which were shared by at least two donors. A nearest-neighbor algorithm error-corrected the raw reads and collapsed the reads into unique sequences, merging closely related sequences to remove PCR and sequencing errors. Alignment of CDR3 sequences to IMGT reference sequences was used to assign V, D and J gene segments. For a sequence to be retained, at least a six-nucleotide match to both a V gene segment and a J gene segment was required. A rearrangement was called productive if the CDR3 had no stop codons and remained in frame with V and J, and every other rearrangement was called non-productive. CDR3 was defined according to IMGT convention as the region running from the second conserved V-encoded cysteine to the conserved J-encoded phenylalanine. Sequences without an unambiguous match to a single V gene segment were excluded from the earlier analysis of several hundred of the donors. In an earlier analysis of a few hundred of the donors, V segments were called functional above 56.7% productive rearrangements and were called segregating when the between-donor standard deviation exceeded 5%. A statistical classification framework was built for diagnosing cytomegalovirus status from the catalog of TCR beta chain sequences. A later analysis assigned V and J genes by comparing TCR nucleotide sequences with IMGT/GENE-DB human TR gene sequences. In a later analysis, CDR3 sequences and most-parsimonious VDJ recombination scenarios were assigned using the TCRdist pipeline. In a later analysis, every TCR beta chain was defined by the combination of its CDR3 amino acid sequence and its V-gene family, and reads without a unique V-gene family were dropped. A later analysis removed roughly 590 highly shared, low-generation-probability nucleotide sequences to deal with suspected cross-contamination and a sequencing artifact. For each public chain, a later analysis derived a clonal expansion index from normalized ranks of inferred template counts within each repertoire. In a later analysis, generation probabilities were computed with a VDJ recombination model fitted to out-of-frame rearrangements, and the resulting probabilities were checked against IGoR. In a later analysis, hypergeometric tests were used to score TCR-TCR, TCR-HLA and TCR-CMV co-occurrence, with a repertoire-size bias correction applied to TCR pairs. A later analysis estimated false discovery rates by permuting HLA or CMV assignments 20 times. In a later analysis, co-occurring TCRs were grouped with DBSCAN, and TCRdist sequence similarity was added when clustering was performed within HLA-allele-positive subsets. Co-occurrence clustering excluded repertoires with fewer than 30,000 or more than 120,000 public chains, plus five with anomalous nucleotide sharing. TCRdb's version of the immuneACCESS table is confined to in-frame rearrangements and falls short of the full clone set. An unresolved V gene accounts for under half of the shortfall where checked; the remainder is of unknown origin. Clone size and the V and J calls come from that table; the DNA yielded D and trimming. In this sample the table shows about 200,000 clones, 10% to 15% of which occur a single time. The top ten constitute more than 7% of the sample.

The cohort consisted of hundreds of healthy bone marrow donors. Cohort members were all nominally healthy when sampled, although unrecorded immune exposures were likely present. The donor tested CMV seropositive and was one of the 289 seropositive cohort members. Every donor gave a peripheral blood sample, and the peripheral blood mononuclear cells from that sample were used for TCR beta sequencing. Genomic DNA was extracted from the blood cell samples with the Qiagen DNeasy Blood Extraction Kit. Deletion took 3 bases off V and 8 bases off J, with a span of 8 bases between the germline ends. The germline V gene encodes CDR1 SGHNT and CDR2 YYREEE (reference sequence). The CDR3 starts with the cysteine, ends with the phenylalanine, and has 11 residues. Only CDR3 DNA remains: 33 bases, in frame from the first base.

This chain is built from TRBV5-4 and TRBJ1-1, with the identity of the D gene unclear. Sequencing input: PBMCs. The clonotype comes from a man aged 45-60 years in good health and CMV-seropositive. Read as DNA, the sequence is TGTGCCAGCAGCTCCGGTCACGAAGCTTTCTTT. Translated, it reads CASSSGHEAFF. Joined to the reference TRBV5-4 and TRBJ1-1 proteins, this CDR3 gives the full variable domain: ETGVTQSPTHLIKTRGQQVTLRCSSQSGHNTVSWYQQALGQGPQFIFQYYREEENGRGNFPPRFSGLQFPNYSSELNVNALELDDSALYLCASSSGHEAFFGQGTRLTVV.